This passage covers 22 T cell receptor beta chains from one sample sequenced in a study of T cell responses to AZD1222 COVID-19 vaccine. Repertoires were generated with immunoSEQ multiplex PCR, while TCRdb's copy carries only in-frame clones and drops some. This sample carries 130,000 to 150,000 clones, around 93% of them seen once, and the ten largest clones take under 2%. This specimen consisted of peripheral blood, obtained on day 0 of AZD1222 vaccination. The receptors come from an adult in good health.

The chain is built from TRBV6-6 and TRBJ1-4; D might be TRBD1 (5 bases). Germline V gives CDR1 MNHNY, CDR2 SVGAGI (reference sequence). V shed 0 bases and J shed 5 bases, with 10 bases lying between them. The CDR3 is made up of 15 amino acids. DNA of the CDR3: TGTGCCAGCAGTTACTCGGGGCCAGACAATGAAAAACTGTTTTTT. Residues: CASSYSGPDNEKLFF.

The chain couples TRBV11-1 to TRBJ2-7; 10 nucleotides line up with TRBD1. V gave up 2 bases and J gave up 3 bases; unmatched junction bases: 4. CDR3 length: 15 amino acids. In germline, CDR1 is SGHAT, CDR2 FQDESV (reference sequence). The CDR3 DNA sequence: TGTGCCAGCAGCTTACCGGACAGGGGGAACTACGAGCAGTACTTC. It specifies CASSLPDRGNYEQYF.

CDR3 amino acids: CASSLGTSGGAFEQFF. In DNA form, the CDR3 reads TGTGCCAGCAGCTTGGGTACTAGCGGGGGGGCATTTGAGCAGTTCTTC. V and J are TRBV11-2 and TRBJ2-1; 13 bases line up with TRBD2. V was clipped by 3 bases and J by 9 bases; unmatched bases: 8. This CDR3 region has 16 residues. CDR1 is SGHAT, CDR2 FQNNGV, per germline.

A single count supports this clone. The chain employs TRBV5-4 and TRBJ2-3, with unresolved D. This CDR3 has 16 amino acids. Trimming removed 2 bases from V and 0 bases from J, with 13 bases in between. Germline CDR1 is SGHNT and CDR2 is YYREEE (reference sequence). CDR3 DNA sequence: TGTGCCAGCAGCTTCGGCCCTACCACAAGCACAGATACGCAGTATTTT. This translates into CASSFGPTTSTDTQYF.

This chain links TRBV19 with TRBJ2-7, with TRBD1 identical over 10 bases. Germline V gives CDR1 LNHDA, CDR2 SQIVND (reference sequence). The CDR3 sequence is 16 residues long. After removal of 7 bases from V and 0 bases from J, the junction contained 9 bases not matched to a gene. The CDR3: CASTPGQGVLSYEQYF. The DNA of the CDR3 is TGTGCCAGTACCCCCGGACAGGGGGTGCTCTCCTACGAGCAGTACTTC.

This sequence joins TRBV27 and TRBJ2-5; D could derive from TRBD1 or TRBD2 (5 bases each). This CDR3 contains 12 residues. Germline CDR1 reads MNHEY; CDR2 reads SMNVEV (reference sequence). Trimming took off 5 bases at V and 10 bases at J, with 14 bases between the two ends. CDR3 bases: TGTGCCAGCAGTGTACCGGGGCATCACCAGTACTTC. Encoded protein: CASSVPGHHQYF.

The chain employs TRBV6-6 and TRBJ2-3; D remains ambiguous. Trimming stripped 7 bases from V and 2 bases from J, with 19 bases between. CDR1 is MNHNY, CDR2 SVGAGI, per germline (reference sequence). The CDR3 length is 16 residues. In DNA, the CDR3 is TGTGCCAGCACCTGGCGCGTTACTGGGAACACAGATACGCAGTATTTT. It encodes CASTWRVTGNTDTQYF.

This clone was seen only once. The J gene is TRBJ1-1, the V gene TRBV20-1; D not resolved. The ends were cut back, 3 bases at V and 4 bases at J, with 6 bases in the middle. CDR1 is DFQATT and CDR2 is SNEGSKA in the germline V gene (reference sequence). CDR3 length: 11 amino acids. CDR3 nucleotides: TGCAGTGCTAGCGTTTCCACTGAAGCTTTCTTT. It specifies CSASVSTEAFF.

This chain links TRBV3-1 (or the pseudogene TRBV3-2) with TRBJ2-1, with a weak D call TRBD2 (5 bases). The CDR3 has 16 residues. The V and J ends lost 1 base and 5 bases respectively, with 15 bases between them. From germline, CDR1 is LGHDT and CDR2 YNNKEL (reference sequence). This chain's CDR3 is CASSQVSRATDNEQFF. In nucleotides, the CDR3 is TGTGCCAGCAGCCAAGTGTCGCGGGCAACCGACAATGAGCAGTTCTTC.

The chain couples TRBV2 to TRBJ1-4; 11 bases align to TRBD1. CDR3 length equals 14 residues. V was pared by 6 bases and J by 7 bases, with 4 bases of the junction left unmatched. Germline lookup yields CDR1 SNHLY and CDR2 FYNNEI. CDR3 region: CASRGQGVGEKLFF. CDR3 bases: TGTGCCAGCAGGGGACAGGGGGTTGGTGAAAAACTGTTTTTT.

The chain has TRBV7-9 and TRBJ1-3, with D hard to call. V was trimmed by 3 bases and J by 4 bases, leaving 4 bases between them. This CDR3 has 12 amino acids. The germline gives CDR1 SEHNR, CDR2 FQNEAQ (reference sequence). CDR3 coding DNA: TGTGCCAGCAGCTTTGGAGGAAACACCATATATTTT. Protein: CASSFGGNTIYF.

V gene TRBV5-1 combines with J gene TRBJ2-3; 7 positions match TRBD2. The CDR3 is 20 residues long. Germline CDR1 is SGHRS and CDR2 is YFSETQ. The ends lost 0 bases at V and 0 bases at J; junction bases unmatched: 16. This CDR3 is CASSLVLLAGELPSTDTQYF. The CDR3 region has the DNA TGCGCCAGCAGCTTGGTTTTGTTGGCGGGGGAGCTTCCTAGCACAGATACGCAGTATTTT.

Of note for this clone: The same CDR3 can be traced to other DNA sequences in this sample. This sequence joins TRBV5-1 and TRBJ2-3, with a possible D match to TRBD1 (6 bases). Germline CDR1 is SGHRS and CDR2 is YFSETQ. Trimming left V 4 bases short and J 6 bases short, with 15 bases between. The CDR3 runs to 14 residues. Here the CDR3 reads CASSQQGSTDTQYF. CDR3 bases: TGCGCCAGCAGCCAACAGGGTTCGACTGATACGCAGTATTTT.

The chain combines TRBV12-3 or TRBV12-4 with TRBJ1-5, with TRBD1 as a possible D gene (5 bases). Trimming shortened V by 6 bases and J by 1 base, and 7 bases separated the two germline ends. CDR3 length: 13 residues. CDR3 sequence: CASSRDSNQPQHF. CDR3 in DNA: TGTGCCAGCAGCCGGGACAGCAATCAGCCCCAGCATTTT.

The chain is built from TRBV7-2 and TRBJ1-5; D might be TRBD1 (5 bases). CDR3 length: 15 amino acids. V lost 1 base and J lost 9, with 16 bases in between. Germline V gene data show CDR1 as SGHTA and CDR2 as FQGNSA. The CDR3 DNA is TGTGCCAGCAGCTTAGGGGGCAGGGAAGTTCCGCCCCAGCATTTT. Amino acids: CASSLGGREVPPQHF.

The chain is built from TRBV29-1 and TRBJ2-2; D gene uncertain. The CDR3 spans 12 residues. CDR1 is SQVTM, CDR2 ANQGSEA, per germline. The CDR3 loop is CTTETNTGELFF. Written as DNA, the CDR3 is TGCACAACGGAAACGAACACCGGGGAGCTGTTTTTT.

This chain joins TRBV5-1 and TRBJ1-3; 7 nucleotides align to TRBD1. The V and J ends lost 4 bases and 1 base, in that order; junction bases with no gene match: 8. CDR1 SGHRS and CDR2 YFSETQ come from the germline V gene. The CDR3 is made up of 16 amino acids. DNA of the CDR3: TGCGCCAGCAGCACCGACAGGGCCCAGTCTGGAAACACCATATATTTT. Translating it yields CASSTDRAQSGNTIYF.

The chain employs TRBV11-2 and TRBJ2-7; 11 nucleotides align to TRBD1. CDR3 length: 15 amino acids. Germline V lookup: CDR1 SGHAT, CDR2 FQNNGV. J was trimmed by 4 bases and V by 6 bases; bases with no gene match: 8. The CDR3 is CASRGAGTGGYEQYF. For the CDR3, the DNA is TGTGCCAGCAGAGGTGCCGGGACAGGGGGTTACGAGCAGTACTTC.

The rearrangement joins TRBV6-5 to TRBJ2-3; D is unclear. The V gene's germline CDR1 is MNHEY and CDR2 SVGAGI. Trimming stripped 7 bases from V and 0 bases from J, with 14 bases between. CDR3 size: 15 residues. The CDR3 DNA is TGTGCCAGCACCGAAGGTCTCGCTAGCACAGATACGCAGTATTTT. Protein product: CASTEGLASTDTQYF.

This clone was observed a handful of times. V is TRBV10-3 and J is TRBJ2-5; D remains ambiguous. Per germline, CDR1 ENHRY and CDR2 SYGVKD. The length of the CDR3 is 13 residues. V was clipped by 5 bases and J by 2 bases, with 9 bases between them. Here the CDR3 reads CAISRPRQETQYF. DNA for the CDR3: TGTGCCATCAGTCGCCCCCGGCAAGAGACCCAGTACTTC.

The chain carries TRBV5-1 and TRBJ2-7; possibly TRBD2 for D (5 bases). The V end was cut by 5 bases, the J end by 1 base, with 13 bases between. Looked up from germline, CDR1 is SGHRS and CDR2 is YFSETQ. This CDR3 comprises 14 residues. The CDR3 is CASREVVGSYEQYF. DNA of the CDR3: TGCGCCAGCAGGGAGGTAGTAGGATCCTACGAGCAGTACTTC. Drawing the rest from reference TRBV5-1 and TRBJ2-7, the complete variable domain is KAGVTQTPRYLIKTRGQQVTLSCSPISGHRSVSWYQQTPGQGLQFLFEYFSETQRNKGNFPGRFSGRQFSNSRSEMNVSTLELGDSALYLCASREVVGSYEQYFGPGTRLTVT.

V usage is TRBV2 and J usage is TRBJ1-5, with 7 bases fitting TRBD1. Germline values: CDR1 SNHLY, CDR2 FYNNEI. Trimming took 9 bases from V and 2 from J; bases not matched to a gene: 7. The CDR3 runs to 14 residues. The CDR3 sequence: CASQGGWGNQPQHF. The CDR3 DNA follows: TGTGCCAGTCAGGGGGGATGGGGCAATCAGCCCCAGCATTTT. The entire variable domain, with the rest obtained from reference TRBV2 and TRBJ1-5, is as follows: EPEVTQTPSHQVTQMGQEVILRCVPISNHLYFYWYRQILGQKVEFLVSFYNNEISEKSEIFDDQFSVERPDGSNFTLKIRSTKLEDSAMYFCASQGGWGNQPQHFGDGTRLSIL.